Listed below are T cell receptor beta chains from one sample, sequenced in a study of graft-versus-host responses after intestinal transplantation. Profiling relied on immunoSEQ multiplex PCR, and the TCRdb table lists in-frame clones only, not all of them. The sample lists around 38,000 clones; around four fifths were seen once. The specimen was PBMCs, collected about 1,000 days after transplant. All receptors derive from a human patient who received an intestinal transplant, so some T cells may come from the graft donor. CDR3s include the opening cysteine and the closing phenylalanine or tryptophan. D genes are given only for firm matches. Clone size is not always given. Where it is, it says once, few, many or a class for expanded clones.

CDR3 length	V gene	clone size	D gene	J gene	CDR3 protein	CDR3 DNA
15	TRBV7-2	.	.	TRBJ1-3	CASSVDGISGNTIYF	TGTGCCAGCAGCGTCGACGGGATCTCTGGAAACACCATATATTTT
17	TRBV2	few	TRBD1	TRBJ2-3	CASSDRGRASSTDTQYF	TGTGCCAGCAGCGACAGGGGGCGGGCGAGTAGCACAGATACGCAGTATTTT
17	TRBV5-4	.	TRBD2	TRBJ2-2	CASSLILAGENTGELFF	TGTGCCAGCAGCTTGATACTAGCGGGAGAGAACACCGGGGAGCTGTTTTTT
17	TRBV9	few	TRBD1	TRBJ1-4	CASSVGLSTGGYEKLFF	TGTGCCAGCAGCGTAGGGTTATCGACAGGGGGCTATGAAAAACTGTTTTTT
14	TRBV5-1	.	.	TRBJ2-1	CASSLRGTPNEQFF	TGCGCCAGCAGCCTCCGAGGGACCCCAAATGAGCAGTTCTTC
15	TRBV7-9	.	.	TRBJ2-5	CASSLGLARKETQYF	TGTGCCAGCAGCTTAGGGCTAGCGAGAAAAGAGACCCAGTACTTC
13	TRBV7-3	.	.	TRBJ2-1	CASSLSSRGEQFF	TGTGCCAGCAGCTTAAGTAGCCGCGGTGAGCAGTTCTTC
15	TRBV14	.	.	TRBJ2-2	CASSPIAGAVGELFF	TGTGCCAGCAGCCCCATTGCAGGGGCGGTCGGGGAGCTGTTTTTT
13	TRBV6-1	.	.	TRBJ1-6	CASRQEGNSPLHF	TGTGCCAGTAGACAGGAGGGGAATTCACCCCTCCACTTT
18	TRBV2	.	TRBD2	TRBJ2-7	CASGPHRTSGGISYEQYF	TGTGCCAGCGGTCCCCATCGGACTAGCGGGGGGATTTCCTACGAGCAGTACTTC
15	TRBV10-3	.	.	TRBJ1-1	CAISGRSGANTEAFF	TGTGCCATCAGTGGTCGATCGGGGGCAAACACTGAAGCTTTCTTT
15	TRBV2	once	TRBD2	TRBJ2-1	CASGRTSGGKNEQFF	TGTGCCAGCGGGCGGACTAGCGGGGGGAAGAATGAGCAGTTCTTC
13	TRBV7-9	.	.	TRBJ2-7	CASSAASSYEQYF	TGTGCCAGCAGCGCGGCGAGCTCCTACGAGCAGTACTTC
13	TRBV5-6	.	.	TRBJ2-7	CASNRLGGYEQYF	TGTGCCAGCAATCGTTTGGGGGGTTACGAGCAGTACTTC
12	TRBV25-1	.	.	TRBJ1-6	CASGWGNSPLHF	TGTGCCAGCGGGTGGGGTAATTCACCCCTCCACTTT
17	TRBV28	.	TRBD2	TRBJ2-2	CASSDRFRDYFFGELFF	TGTGCCAGCAGTGACCGCTTCCGGGACTACTTTTTTGGGGAGCTGTTTTTT
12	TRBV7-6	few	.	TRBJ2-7	CASSLARDEQYF	TGTGCCAGCAGCTTAGCTCGAGACGAGCAGTACTTC
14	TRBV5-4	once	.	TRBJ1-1	CASSLAGKSGEAFF	TGTGCCAGCAGTCTGGCGGGTAAGTCTGGTGAAGCTTTCTTT
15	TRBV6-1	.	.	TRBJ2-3	CASSESASREDTQYF	TGTGCCAGCAGTGAATCCGCTTCCCGGGAAGATACGCAGTATTTT
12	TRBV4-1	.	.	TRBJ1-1	CASSQGDTEAFF	TGCGCCAGCAGCCAAGGGGACACTGAAGCTTTCTTT
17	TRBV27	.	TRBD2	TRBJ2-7	CASRVRSTGRAGYEQYF	TGTGCCAGCAGGGTTAGGAGTACCGGGAGGGCCGGGTACGAGCAGTACTTC
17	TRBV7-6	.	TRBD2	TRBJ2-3	CASSPWTSGRYPDTQYF	TGTGCCAGCAGCCCTTGGACTAGCGGGAGGTACCCAGATACGCAGTATTTT
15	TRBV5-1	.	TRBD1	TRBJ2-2	CASSLRGMNTGELFF	TGCGCCAGCAGCCTCAGGGGGATGAACACCGGGGAGCTGTTTTTT
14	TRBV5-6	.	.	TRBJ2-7	CASSVGLAIGEQYF	TGTGCCAGCAGCGTCGGACTGGCGATAGGAGAGCAGTACTTC
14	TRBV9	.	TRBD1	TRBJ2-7	CASSPHLTGGEQYF	TGTGCCAGCAGCCCTCACCTGACAGGGGGCGAGCAGTACTTC
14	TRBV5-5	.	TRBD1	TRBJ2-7	CASSPVTGSYEQYF	TGTGCCAGCAGCCCGGTGACAGGGTCCTACGAGCAGTACTTC
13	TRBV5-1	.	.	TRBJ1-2	CASSFRSSYGYTF	TGCGCCAGCAGCTTTCGCTCATCCTATGGCTACACCTTC
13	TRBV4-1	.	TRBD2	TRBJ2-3	CASSPGGGDTQYF	TGCGCCAGCAGCCCGGGAGGTGGAGATACGCAGTATTTT
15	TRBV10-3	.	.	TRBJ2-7	CASSWAAEQTYEQYF	TGTGCCAGCAGTTGGGCCGCGGAACAGACCTACGAGCAGTACTTC
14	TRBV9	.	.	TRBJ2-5	CASSVGGFQETQYF	TGTGCCAGCAGCGTAGGAGGCTTCCAAGAGACCCAGTACTTC
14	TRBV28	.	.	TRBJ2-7	CASSLQGRRDEQYF	TGTGCCAGCAGTTTACAGGGACGCCGCGACGAGCAGTACTTC
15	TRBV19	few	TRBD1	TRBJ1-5	CASSILSGGPQPQHF	TGTGCCAGTAGTATTCTTTCAGGGGGACCGCAGCCCCAGCATTTT
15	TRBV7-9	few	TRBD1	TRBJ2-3	CASSSGQGHTDTQYF	TGTGCCAGCAGCTCGGGACAGGGACACACAGATACGCAGTATTTT
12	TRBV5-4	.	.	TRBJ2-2	CASSRDTGELFF	TGTGCCAGCAGCAGAGACACCGGGGAGCTGTTTTTT
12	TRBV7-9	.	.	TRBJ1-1	CASSLLSTEAFF	TGTGCCAGCAGCTTACTCAGCACTGAAGCTTTCTTT
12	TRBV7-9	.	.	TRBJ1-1	CASSLLSTEAFF	TGTGCCAGCAGCTTATTGTCCACTGAAGCTTTCTTT
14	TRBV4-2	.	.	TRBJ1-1	CASSQELLHTEAFF	TGTGCCAGCAGCCAAGAATTACTCCACACTGAAGCTTTCTTT
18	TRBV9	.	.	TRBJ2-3	CASSVEPGGESSADTQYF	TGTGCCAGCAGCGTAGAGCCGGGCGGGGAATCTAGCGCAGATACGCAGTATTTT
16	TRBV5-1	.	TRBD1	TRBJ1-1	CASSRKTGGSNTEAFF	TGCGCCAGCAGCCGTAAGACAGGGGGCTCGAACACTGAAGCTTTCTTT
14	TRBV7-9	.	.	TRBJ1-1	CASSLTGGNTEAFF	TGTGCCAGCAGCTTAACGGGGGGCAACACTGAAGCTTTCTTT
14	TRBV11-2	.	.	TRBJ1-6	CASSLEGSRSPLHF	TGTGCCAGCAGCTTAGAGGGAAGTCGATCACCCCTCCACTTT
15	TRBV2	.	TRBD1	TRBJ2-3	CASSRGTGRTDTQYF	TGTGCCAGCAGCCGTGGGACAGGGCGCACAGATACGCAGTATTTT
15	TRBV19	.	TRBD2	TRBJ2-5	CASSIVGGGSETQYF	TGTGCCAGTAGTATAGTAGGCGGGGGGTCGGAGACCCAGTACTTC
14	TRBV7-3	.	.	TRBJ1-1	CASSLEGMGTEAFF	TGTGCCAGCAGCTTAGAGGGTATGGGAACTGAAGCTTTCTTT
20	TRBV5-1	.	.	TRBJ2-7	CASSVGVVGGLRQHSYEQYF	TGCGCCAGCAGCGTGGGGGTGGTCGGGGGGCTTAGACAACATTCCTACGAGCAGTACTTC
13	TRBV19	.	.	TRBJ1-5	CASSIRHNQPQHF	TGTGCCAGTAGTATAAGGCATAATCAGCCCCAGCATTTT
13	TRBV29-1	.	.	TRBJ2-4	CSVEVAGQNIQYF	TGCAGCGTTGAAGTGGCAGGCCAAAACATTCAGTACTTC
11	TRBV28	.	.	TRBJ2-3	CASSLGDTQYF	TGTGCCAGCAGTTTAGGAGATACGCAGTATTTT
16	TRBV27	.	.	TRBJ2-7	CASSASWQAGTYEQYF	TGTGCCAGCAGTGCCTCGTGGCAGGCTGGGACCTACGAGCAGTACTTC
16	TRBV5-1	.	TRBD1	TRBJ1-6	CASSLKGQGGNSPLHF	TGCGCCAGCAGCTTAAAAGGACAGGGGGGAAATTCACCCCTCCACTTT
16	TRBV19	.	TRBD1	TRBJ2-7	CASSRGPGQGPREQYF	TGTGCCAGTAGTCGGGGGCCGGGACAGGGCCCTCGCGAGCAGTACTTC
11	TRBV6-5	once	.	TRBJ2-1	CATIWGSEQFF	TGTGCCACCATTTGGGGTTCAGAGCAGTTCTTC
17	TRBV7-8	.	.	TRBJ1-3	CASSFKLGQMSGNTIYF	TGTGCCAGCAGCTTTAAGTTGGGGCAGATGTCTGGAAACACCATATATTTT